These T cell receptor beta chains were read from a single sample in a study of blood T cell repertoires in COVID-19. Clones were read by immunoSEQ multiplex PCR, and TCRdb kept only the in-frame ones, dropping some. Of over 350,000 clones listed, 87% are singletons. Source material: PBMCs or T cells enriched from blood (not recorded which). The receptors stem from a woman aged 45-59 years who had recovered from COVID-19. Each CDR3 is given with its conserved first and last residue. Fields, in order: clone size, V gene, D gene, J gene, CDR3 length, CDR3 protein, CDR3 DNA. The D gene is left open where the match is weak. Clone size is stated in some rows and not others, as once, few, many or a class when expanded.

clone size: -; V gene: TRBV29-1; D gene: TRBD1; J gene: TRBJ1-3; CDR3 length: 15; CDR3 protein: CSVVQGQGTGNTIYF; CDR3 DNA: TGCAGCGTTGTTCAGGGACAGGGGACTGGAAACACCATATATTTT
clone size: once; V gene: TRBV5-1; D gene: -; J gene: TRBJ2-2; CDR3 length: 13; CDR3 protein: CASSLQGTGELFF; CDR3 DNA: TGCGCCAGCAGCTTACAGGGAACCGGGGAGCTGTTTTTT
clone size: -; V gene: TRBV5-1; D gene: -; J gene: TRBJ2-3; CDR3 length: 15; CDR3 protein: CASSLSGPQTDTQYF; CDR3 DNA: TGCGCCAGCAGCTTGTCAGGGCCCCAAACAGATACGCAGTATTTT
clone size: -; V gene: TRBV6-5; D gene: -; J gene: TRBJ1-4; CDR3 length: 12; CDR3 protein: CASSRRGEKLFF; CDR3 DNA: TGTGCCAGCAGCCGACGAGGGGAAAAACTGTTTTTT
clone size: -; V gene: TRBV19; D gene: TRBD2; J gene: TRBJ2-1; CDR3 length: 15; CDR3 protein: CASSRTSGGYNEQFF; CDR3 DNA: TGTGCCAGTAGTAGAACTAGCGGGGGCTACAATGAGCAGTTCTTC
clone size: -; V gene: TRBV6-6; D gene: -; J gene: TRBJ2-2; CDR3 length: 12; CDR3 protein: CASQQSSGELFF; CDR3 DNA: TGTGCCAGCCAACAATCTTCCGGGGAGCTGTTTTTT
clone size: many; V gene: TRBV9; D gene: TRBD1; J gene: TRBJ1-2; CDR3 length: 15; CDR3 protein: CASSDAGTEVYGYTF; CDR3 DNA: TGTGCCAGCAGCGATGCCGGGACAGAGGTCTATGGCTACACCTTC
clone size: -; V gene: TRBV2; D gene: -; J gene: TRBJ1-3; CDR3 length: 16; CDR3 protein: CASSVARQGAGNTIYF; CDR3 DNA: TGTGCCAGCAGTGTTGCCCGGCAAGGAGCGGGAAACACCATATATTTT
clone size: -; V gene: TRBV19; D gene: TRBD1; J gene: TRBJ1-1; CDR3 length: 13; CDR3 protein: CASRRQGYGEAFF; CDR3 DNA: TGTGCCAGTAGACGACAGGGGTACGGTGAAGCTTTCTTT
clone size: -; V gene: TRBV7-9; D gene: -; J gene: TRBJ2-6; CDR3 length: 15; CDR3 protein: CASRHRVLGANVLTF; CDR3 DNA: TGTGCCAGCAGACACAGGGTTCTTGGGGCCAACGTCCTGACTTTC
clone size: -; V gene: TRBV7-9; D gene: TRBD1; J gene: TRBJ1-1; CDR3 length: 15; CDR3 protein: CASRAMDRGLGEAFF; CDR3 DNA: TGTGCCAGCAGAGCTATGGACAGGGGGCTGGGTGAAGCTTTCTTT
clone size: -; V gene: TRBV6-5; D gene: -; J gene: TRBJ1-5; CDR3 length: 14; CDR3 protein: CASSQRGGEQPQHF; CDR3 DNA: TGTGCCAGCAGTCAAAGGGGGGGTGAGCAGCCCCAGCATTTT
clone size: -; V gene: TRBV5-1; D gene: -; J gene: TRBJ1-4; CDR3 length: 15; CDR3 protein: CASSLAQGWNEKLFF; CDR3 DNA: TGCGCCAGCAGCTTGGCGCAGGGTTGGAATGAAAAACTGTTTTTT
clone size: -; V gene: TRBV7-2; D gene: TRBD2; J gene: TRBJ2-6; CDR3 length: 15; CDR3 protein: CASGLAGAGANVLTF; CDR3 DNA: TGTGCCAGTGGACTAGCGGGGGCTGGGGCCAACGTCCTGACTTTC
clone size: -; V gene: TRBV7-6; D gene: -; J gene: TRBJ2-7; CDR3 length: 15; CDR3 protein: CASCPPRLSSYEQYF; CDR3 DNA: TGTGCCAGCTGTCCCCCCCGGTTGAGCTCCTACGAGCAGTACTTC
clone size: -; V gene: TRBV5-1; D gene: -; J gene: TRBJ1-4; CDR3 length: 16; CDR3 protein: CASSPQQGATNEKLFF; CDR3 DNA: TGCGCCAGCAGTCCTCAACAGGGCGCAACTAATGAAAAACTGTTTTTT
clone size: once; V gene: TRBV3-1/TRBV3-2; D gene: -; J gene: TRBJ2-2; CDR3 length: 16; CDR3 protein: CASSQGGSRVTGELFF; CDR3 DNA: TGTGCCAGCAGCCAAGGGGGAAGCAGGGTAACCGGGGAGCTGTTTTTT
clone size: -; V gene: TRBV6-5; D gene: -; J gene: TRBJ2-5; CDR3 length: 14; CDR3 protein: CASNEWGPQETQYF; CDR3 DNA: TGTGCCAGCAACGAGTGGGGGCCTCAAGAGACCCAGTACTTC
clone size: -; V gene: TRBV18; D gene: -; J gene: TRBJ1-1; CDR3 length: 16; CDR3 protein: CASSPPIGQGNTEAFF; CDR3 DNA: TGTGCCAGCTCACCACCTATAGGGCAGGGAAACACTGAAGCTTTCTTT
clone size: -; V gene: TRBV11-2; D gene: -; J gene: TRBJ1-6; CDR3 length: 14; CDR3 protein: CASSLGRGNSPLHF; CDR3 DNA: TGTGCCAGCAGCTTAGGGAGGGGAAATTCACCCCTCCACTTT
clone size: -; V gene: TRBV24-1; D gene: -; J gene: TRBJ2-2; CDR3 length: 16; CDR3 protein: CATSDSTGTNTGELFF; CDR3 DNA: TGTGCCACCAGTGATTCTACAGGGACCAACACCGGGGAGCTGTTTTTT
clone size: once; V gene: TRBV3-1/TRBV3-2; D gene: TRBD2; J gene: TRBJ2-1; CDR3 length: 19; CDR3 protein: CASSQDYPSGGVSYNEQFF; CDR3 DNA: TGTGCCAGCAGCCAAGATTACCCTAGCGGGGGTGTATCCTACAATGAGCAGTTCTTC
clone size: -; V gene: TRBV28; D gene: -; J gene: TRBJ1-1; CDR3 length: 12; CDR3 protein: CASSFSQRWAFF; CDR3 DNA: TGTGCCAGCAGTTTTAGCCAGAGATGGGCTTTCTTT
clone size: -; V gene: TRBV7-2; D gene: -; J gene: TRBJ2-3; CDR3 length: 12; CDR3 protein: CASSLNYGKQYF; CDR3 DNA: TGTGCCAGCAGCTTAAATTATGGCAAGCAGTATTTT
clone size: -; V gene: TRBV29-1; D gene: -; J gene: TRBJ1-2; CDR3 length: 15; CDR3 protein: CSIDRGGETNYGYTF; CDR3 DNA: TGCAGCATCGATCGGGGAGGGGAAACTAACTATGGCTACACCTTC
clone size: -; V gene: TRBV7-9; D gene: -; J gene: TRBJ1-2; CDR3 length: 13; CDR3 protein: CAGETGLNYGYTF; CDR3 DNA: TGTGCCGGAGAGACAGGACTTAACTATGGCTACACCTTC
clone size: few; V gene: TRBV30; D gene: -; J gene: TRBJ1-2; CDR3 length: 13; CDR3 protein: CASSPHGLYGYTF; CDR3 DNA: TGTGCCTCGTCGCCCCACGGGTTATATGGCTACACCTTC
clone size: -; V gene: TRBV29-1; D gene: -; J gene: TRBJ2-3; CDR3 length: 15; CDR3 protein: CSVDPQGQVTDTQYF; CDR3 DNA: TGCAGCGTTGATCCGCAGGGTCAGGTCACAGATACGCAGTATTTT
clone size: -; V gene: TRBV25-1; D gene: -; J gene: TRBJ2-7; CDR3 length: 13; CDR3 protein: CASSSYRDTEQYF; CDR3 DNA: TGTGCCAGCAGTTCGTACCGGGACACCGAGCAGTACTTC